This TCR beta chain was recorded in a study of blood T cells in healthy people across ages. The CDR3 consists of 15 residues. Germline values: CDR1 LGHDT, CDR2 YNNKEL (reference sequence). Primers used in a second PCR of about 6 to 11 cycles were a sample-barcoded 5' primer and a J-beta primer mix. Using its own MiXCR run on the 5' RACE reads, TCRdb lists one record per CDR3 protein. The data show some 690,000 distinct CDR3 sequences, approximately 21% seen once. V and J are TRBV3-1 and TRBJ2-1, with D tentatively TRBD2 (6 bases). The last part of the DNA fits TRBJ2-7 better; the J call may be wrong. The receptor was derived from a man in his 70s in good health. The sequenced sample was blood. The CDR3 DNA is TGTGCCAGCAGCCAAGCAGGAGGGCGAACCTACGAGCAGTACTTC. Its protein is CASSQAGGRTYEQYF.